This TCR beta chain is from a study of T-cell reconstitution after alpha-beta-depleted transplantation in children. Overall study findings and caveats: About two months after transplant, alpha-beta T cells reportedly came from several hundred expanded graft clones. For some patients, TCRbeta diversity was high at day 60 because of recipient T cells and thymic progenitors that survived. T-cell counts and diversity were attributed mostly to newly produced T cells one year after transplant.

It was with unique molecular identifiers that the TCRbeta library was prepared. One entry per CDR3 protein, called by TCRdb with MiXCR from the PCR reads. The sample has a few hundred thousand distinct CDR3 sequences; 15% to 20% are singletons. Germline V gives CDR1 KGHSH, CDR2 LQKENI. This CDR3 is built from 16 residues. Losses at the gene ends were 6 bases for V and 7 bases for J; bases not matched to a gene: 13. As for this clonotype: Antigen: not known.

The sequence came from a boy less than two years old who had a stem cell transplant for Wiskott-Aldrich syndrome, so the T cells may come from the graft donor. The chain is built from TRBV18 and TRBJ2-1; 9 bases are a match to TRBD2. The sample here was PBMCs, mostly from graft donor cells, taken 360 days after TCRalphabeta/CD19-depleted stem cell transplant. In nucleotides, the CDR3 is TGTGCCAGCTCCGGTAACTTAGCGGGAGACAGGAATGAGCAGTTCTTC. It specifies CASSGNLAGDRNEQFF.